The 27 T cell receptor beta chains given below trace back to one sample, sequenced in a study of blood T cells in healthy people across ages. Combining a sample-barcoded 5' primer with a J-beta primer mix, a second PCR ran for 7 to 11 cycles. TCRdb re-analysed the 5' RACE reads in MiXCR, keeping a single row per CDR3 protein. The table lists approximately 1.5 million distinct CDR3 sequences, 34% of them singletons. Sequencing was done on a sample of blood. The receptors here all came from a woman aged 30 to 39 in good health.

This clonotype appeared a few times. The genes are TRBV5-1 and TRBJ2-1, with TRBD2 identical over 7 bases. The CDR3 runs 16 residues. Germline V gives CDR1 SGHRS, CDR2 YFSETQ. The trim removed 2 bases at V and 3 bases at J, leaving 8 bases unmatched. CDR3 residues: CASSLIAGEGYNEQFF. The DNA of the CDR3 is TGCGCCAGCAGCTTAATTGCGGGAGAAGGCTACAATGAGCAGTTCTTC.

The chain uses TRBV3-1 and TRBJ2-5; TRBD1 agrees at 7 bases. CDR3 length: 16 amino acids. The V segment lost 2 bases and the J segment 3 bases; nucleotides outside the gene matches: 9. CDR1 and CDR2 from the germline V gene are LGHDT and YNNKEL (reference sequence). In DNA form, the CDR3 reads TGTGCCAGCAGCCAAAGCACAGGGGCAGGGGAAGAGACCCAGTACTTC. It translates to CASSQSTGAGEETQYF.

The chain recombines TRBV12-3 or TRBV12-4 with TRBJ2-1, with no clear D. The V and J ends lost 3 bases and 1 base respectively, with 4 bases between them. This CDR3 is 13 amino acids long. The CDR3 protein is CASSFFSYNEQFF. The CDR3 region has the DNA TGTGCCAGCAGTTTTTTTTCCTACAATGAGCAGTTCTTC.

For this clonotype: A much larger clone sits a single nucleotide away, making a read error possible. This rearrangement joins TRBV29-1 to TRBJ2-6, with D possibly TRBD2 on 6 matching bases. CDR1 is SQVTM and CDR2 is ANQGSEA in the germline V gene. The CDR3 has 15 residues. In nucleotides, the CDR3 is TGCAGCGTGCGGGACGCACGCCCTGGGACCAACGTCCTGACTTTC. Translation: CSVRDARPGTNVLTF. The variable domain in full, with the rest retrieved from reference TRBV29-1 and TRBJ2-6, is SAVISQKPSRDICQRGTSLTIQCQVDSQVTMMFWYRQQPGQSLTLIATANQGSEATYESGFVIDKFPISRPNLTFSTLTVSNMSPEDSSIYLCSVRDARPGTNVLTFGAGSRLTVL.

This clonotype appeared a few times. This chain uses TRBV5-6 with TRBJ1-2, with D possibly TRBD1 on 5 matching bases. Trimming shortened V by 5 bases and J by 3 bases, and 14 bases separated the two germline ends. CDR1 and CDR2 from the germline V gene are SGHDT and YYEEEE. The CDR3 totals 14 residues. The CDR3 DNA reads TGTGCCAGCAGGTATCAGGGTGGAGACTATGGCTACACCTTC. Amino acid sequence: CASRYQGGDYGYTF. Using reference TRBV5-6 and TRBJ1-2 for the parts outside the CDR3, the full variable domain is DAGVTQSPTHLIKTRGQQVTLRCSPKSGHDTVSWYQQALGQGPQFIFQYYEEEERQRGNFPDRFSGHQFPNYSSELNVNALLLGDSALYLCASRYQGGDYGYTFGSGTRLTVV.

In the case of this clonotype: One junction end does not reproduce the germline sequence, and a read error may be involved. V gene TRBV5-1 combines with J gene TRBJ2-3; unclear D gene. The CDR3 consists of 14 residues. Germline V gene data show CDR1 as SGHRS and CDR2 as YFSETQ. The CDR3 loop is CASSPLQSTDTQYF. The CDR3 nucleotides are TGTGCCAGCAGCCCGCTCCAGAGCACAGATACGCAGTATTTT.

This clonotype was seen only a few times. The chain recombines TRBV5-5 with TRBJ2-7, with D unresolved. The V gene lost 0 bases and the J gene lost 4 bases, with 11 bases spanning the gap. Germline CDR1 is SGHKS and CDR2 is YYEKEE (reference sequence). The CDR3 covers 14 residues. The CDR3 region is CASSLVESAYEQYF. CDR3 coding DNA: TGTGCCAGCAGCTTGGTGGAAAGTGCGTACGAGCAGTACTTC.

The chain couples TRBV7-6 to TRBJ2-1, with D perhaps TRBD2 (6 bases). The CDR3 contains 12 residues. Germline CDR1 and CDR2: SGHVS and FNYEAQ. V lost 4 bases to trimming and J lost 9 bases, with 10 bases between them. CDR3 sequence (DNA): TGTGCCAGCAGCTATATGGGGGGTGAGCAGTTCTTC. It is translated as CASSYMGGEQFF.

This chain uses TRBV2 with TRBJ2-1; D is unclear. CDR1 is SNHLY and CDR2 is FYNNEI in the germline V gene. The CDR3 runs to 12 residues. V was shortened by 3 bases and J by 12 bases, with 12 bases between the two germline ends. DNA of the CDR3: TGTGCCAGCAGTGATCGGGCGTTTGGGCAGTTCTTC. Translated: CASSDRAFGQFF.

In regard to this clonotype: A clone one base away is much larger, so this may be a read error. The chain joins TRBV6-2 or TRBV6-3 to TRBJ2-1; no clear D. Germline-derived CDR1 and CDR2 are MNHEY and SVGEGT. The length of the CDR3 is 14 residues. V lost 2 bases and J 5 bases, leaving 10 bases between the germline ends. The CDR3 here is CASSYRARNNEQFF. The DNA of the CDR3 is TGTGCCAGCAGTTACAGGGCGAGGAACAATGAGCAGTTCTTC.

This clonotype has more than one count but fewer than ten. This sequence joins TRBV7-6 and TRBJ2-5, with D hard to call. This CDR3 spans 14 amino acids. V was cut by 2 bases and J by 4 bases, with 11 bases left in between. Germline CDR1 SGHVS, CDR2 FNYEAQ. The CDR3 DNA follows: TGTGCCAGCAGCTTAAGGTCCCGCACAGAGACCCAGTACTTC. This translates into CASSLRSRTETQYF.

The CDR3 coding sequence is TGTGCCAGCAGCTCCCGGACGGATGAAAAACTGTTTTTT. It translates to CASSSRTDEKLFF. V gene TRBV7-9 combines with J gene TRBJ1-4; no clear D gene. The CDR3 runs 13 residues. Germline CDR1 and CDR2: SEHNR and FQNEAQ (reference sequence). Trimming removed 4 bases at V and 6 bases at J, with 9 bases between. Variable domain in full (rest from reference TRBV7-9 and TRBJ1-4): DTGVSQNPRHKITKRGQNVTFRCDPISEHNRLYWYRQTLGQGPEFLTYFQNEAQLEKSRLLSDRFSAERPKGSFSTLEIQRTEQGDSAMYLCASSSRTDEKLFFGSGTQLSVL.

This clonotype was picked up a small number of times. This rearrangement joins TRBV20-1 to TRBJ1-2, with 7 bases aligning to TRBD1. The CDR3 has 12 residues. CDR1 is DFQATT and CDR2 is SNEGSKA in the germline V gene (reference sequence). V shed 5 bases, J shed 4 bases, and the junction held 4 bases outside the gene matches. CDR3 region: CSAYDRVYGYTF. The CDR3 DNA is TGCAGTGCTTATGACAGGGTCTATGGCTACACCTTC.

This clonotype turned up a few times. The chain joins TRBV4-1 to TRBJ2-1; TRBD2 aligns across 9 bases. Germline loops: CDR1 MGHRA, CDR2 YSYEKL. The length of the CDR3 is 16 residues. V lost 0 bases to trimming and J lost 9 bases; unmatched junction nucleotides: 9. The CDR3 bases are TGCGCCAGCAGCCAAGATGTAGCGGGAGAAGCGGGTGAGCAGTTCTTC. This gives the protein CASSQDVAGEAGEQFF.

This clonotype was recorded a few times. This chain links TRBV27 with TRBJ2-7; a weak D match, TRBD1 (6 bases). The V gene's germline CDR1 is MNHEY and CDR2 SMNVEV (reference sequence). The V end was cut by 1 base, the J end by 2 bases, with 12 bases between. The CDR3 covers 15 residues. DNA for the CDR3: TGTGCCAGCAGTTTATATTACAGGACAGCCTACGAGCAGTACTTC. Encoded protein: CASSLYYRTAYEQYF.

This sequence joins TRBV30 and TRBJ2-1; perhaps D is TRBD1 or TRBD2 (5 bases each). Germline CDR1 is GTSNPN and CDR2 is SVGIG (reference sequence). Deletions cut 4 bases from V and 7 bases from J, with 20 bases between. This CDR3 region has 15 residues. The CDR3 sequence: CAWTRIRGRRNEQFF. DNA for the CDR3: TGTGCCTGGACACGAATTCGGGGCAGGCGAAATGAGCAGTTCTTC.

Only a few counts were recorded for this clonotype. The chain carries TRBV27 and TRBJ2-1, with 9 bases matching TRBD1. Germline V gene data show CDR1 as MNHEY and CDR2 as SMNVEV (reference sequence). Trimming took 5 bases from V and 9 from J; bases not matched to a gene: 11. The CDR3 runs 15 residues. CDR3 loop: CASSLGQGKWGEQFF. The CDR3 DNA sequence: TGTGCCAGCAGTCTGGGACAGGGTAAATGGGGTGAGCAGTTCTTC.

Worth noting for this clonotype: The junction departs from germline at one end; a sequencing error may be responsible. The CDR3 coding sequence is TGCGCCAGCAGCGGTCGGGCGGGGTTTAACACTGAAGCTTTCTTT. It specifies CASSGRAGFNTEAFF. J is TRBJ1-1 and V is TRBV7-9; D gene unclear. Germline CDR1 reads SEHNR; CDR2 reads FQNEAQ (reference sequence). The CDR3 has 15 amino acids.

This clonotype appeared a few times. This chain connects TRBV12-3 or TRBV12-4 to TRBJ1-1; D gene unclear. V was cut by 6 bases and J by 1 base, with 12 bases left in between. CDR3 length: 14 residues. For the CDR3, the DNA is TGTGCCAGCAGCCCGGACGGGAGGAACACTGAAGCTTTCTTT. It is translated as CASSPDGRNTEAFF.

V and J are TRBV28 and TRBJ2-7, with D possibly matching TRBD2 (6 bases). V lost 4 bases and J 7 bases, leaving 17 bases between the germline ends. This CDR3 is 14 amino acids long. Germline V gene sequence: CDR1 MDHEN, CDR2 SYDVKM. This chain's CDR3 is CASSSAGTPREQYF. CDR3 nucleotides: TGTGCCAGCAGTTCTGCCGGGACTCCGAGGGAGCAGTACTTC.

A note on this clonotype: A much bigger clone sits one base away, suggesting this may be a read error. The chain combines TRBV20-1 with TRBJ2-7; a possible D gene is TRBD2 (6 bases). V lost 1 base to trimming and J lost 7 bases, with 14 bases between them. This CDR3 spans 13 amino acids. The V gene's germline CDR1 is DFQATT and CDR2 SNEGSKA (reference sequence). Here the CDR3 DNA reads TGCAGTGCTAGAGGCAGGAGGGCCGGTGAGCAGTACTTC. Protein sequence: CSARGRRAGEQYF.

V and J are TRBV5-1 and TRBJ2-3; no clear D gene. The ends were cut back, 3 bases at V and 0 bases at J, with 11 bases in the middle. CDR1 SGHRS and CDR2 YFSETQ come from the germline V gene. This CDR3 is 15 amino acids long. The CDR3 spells CASSSPYTSTDTQYF. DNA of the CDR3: TGCGCCAGCAGCTCTCCTTACACTAGCACAGATACGCAGTATTTT.

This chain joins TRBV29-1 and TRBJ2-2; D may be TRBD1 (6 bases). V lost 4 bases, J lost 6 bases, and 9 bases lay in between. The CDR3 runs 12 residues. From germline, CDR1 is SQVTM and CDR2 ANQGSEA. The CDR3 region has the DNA TGCAGCGTTGGTTCAGGGGCCGGGGAGCTGTTTTTT. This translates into CSVGSGAGELFF.

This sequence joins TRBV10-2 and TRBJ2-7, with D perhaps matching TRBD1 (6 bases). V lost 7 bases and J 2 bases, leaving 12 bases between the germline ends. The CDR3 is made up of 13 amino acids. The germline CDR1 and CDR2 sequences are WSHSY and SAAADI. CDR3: CASKRTETYEQYF. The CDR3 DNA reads TGCGCCAGCAAAAGGACAGAAACCTACGAGCAGTACTTC.

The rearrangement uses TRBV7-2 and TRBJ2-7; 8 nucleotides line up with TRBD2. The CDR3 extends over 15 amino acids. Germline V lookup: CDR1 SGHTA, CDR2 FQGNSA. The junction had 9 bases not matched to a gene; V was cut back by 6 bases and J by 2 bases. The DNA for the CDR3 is TGTGCCAGCAGTTCTGGGGGCGGGGGGACCTACGAGCAGTACTTC. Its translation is CASSSGGGGTYEQYF.

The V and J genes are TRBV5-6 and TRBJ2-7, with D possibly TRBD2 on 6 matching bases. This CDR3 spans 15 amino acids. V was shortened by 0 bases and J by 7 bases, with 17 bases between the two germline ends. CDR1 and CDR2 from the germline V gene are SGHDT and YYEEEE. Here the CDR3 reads CASSLEGGAVNEQYF. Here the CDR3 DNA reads TGTGCCAGCAGCTTGGAAGGAGGGGCCGTAAATGAGCAGTACTTC.

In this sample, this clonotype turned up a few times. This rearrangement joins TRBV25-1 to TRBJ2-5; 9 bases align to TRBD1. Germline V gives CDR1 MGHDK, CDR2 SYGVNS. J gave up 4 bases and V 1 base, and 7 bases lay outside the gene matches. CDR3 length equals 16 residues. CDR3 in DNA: TGTGCCAGCAGTGAATTTAAGGAGACAGGGGGAGAGACCCAGTACTTC. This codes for CASSEFKETGGETQYF.